Listed below are T cell receptor beta chains from one sample, sequenced in a study of cytomegalovirus exposure and HLA in healthy donors. Repertoires were generated with immunoSEQ multiplex PCR, while TCRdb's copy carries only in-frame clones and drops some. There are 80,000 to 100,000 clones in the sample; around 72% occur only once, and 9.5% to 12% lies in the top ten. The material sequenced was PBMCs. These receptors were taken from a man aged 18 to 35 in good health and CMV-seropositive. CDR3s leave out the opening cysteine and the closing phenylalanine or tryptophan.

TRBJ2-3	TRBV10-1	10	ASSQSTDTQY
TRBJ2-7	TRBV5-4	12	ASSSPGQHYEQY
TRBJ2-7	TRBV28	14	ASSLASGRASYEQY
TRBJ1-2	TRBV19	11	ASTGQAVGGYT
TRBJ2-5	TRBV19	12	ASRKQGAQETQY
TRBJ2-1	TRBV10-3	16	AISESAGYGSSYNEQF
TRBJ1-2	TRBV5-6	10	ASSLSGYGYT
TRBJ2-1	TRBV30	12	AWKDGGFYNEQF
TRBJ1-5	TRBV19	14	ASSIGGGQGSQPQH
TRBJ1-6	TRBV30	11	AWLDRGGSPLH
TRBJ2-7	TRBV5-4	9	ASSSRYEQY
TRBJ2-2	TRBV7-7	13	ASSPTQGANGELF
TRBJ1-5	TRBV2	10	ASGGGNQPQH
TRBJ1-6	TRBV6-1	16	ASSEPWGPSSYNSPLH
TRBJ2-5	TRBV9	14	ASSGPSGGSQETQY
TRBJ1-2	TRBV6-6	9	ASSYSAGYT
TRBJ2-6	TRBV21-1	14	ASSKAGPSGANVLT
TRBJ2-5	TRBV30	12	AWSVGPGKETQY
TRBJ2-5	TRBV5-4	14	ASSLGSAGKAETQY
TRBJ1-5	TRBV27	14	ASSTRQPNSNQPQH
TRBJ2-2	TRBV27	12	ASSLGWNTGELF
TRBJ1-4	TRBV6-5	12	ASSYGQEEEKLF
TRBJ1-6	TRBV30	11	ARGGEYNSPLH
TRBJ2-7	TRBV7-2	14	ASSLAQVGGGHEQY
TRBJ1-2	TRBV5-4	11	ASRQMGGGGYT
TRBJ2-5	TRBV5-1	13	ASSLRRDTGETQY
TRBJ1-6	TRBV19	16	ASSPRDRRPNYNSPLH
TRBJ2-1	TRBV10-2	11	ATLGTDYNEQF